This paragraph reports one T cell receptor beta chain. Germline CDR1 is MNHEY and CDR2 is SVGAGI. V lost 0 bases and J 0 bases, leaving 12 bases between the germline ends. The CDR3 is 16 amino acids. Unique molecular identifiers tagged individual cDNA molecules. TCRdb re-called the 5' RACE reads with MiXCR, one entry per CDR3 protein. The sample records approximately 76,000 distinct CDR3 sequences, about an eighth being singletons. This sample was taken from a study of early T cells in non-severe SARS-CoV-2 infection. As for the study in general: Unsorted whole blood bulk RNA was sequenced, with unpaired chains.

This receptor was taken from an adult who was a healthcare worker with PCR-confirmed SARS-CoV-2 infection or an uninfected control (not recorded which). Sample: whole blood. The chain couples TRBV6-5 to TRBJ2-7, with D perhaps assigned TRBD1 or TRBD2 (6 bases each). The DNA of the CDR3 is TGTGCCAGCAGTTACTCGGGCCGGGGGCCCTCCTACGAGCAGTACTTC. Amino acids: CASSYSGRGPSYEQYF.